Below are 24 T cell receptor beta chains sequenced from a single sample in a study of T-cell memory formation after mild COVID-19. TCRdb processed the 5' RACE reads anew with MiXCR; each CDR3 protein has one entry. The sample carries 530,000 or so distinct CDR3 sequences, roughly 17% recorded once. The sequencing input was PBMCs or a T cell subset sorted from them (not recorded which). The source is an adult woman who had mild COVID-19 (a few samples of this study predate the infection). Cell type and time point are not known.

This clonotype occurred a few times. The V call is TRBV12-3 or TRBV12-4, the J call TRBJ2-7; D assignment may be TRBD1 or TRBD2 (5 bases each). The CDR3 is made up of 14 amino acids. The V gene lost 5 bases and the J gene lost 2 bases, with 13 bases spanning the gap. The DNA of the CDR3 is TGTGCCAGCAGTAAACGGGGCGAACCCTACGAGCAGTACTTC. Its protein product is CASSKRGEPYEQYF.

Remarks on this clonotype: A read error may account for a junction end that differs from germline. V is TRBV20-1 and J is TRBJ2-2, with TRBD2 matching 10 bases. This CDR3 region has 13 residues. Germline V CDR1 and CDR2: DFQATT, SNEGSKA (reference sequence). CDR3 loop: CGSGGKAGGELFF. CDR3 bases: TGTGGTAGCGGGGGGAAGGCTGGCGGGGAGCTGTTTTTT.

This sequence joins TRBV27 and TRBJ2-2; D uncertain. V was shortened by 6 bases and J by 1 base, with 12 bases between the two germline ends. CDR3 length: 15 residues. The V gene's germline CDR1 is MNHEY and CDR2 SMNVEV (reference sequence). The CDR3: CASSLMAENTGELFF. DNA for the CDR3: TGTGCCAGCAGCTTAATGGCTGAGAACACCGGGGAGCTGTTTTTT.

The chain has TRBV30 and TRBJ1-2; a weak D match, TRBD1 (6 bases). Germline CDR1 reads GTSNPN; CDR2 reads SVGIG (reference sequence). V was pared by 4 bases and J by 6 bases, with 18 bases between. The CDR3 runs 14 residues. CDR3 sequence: CAWNPGGPQDGYTF. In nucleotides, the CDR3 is TGTGCCTGGAACCCGGGGGGCCCCCAGGATGGCTACACCTTC.

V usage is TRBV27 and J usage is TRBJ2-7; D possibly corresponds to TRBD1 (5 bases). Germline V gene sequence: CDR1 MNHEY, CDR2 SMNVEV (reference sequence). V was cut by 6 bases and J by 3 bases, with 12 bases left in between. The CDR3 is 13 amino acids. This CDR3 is CASSKDSLYEQYF. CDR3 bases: TGTGCCAGCAGCAAAGACAGCCTCTACGAGCAGTACTTC.

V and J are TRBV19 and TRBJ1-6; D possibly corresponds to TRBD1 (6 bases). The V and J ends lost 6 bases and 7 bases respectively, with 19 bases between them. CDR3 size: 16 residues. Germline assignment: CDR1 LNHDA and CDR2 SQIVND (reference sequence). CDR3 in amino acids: CASRTSQGGGNSPLHF. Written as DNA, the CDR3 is TGTGCCAGTAGGACTTCACAGGGAGGCGGGAATTCACCCCTCCACTTT. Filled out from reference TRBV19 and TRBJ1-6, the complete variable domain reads DGGITQSPKYLFRKEGQNVTLSCEQNLNHDAMYWYRQDPGQGLRLIYYSQIVNDFQKGDIAEGYSVSREKKESFPLTVTSAQKNPTAFYLCASRTSQGGGNSPLHFGNGTRLTVT.

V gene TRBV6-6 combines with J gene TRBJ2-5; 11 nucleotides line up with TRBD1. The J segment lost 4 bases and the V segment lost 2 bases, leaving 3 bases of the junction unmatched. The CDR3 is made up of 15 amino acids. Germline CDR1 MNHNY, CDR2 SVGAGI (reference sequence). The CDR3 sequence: CASSYGQGARETQYF. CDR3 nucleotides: TGTGCCAGCAGTTACGGACAGGGGGCGCGAGAGACCCAGTACTTC.

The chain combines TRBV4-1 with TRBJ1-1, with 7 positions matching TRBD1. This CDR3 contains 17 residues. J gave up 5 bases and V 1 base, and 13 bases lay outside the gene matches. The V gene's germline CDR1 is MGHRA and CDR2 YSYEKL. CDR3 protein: CASSQGLGAGGPTEAFF. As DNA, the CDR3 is TGCGCCAGCAGCCAAGGGTTAGGGGCAGGGGGGCCGACTGAAGCTTTCTTT.

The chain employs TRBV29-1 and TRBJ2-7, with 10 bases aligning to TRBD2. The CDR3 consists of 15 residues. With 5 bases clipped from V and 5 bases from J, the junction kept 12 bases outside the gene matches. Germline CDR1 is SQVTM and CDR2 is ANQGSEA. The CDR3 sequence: CSVTRAASGSNEQYF. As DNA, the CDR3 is TGCAGCGTTACCAGAGCGGCTAGCGGGAGCAACGAGCAGTACTTC.

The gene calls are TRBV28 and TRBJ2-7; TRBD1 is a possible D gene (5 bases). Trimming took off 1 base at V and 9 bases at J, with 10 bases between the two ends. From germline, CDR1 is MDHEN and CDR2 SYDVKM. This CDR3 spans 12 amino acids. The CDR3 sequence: CASSLLGLPQYF. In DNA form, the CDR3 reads TGTGCCAGCAGTTTATTGGGGCTTCCGCAGTACTTC.

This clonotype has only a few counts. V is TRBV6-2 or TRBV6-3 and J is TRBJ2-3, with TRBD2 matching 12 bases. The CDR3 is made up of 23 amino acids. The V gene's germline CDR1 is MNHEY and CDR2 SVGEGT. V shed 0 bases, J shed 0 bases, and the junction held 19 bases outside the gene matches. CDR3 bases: TGTGCCAGCAGTTACTCGGCATCGGGCCCTTCCGGACTAGCGGGGACTAGCACAGATACGCAGTATTTT. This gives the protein CASSYSASGPSGLAGTSTDTQYF.

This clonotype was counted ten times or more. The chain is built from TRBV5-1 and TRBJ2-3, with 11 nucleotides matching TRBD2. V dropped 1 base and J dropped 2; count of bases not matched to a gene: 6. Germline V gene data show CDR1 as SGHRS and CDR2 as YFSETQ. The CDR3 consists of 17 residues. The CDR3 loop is CASSLLTSGGSTDTQYF. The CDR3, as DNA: TGCGCCAGCAGCTTGCTCACTAGCGGGGGATCCACAGATACGCAGTATTTT. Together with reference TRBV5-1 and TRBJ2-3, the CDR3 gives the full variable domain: KAGVTQTPRYLIKTRGQQVTLSCSPISGHRSVSWYQQTPGQGLQFLFEYFSETQRNKGNFPGRFSGRQFSNSRSEMNVSTLELGDSALYLCASSLLTSGGSTDTQYFGPGTRLTVL.

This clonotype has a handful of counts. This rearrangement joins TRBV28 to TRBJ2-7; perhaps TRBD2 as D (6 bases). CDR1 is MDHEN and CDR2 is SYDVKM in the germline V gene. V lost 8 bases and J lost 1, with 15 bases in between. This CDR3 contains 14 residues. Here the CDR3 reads CASQDGGKSYEQYF. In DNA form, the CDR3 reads TGTGCCAGCCAAGACGGAGGGAAGTCCTACGAGCAGTACTTC. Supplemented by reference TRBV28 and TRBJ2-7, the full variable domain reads DVKVTQSSRYLVKRTGEKVFLECVQDMDHENMFWYRQDPGLGLRLIYFSYDVKMKEKGDIPEGYSVSREKKERFSLILESASTNQTSMYLCASQDGGKSYEQYFGPGTRLTVT.

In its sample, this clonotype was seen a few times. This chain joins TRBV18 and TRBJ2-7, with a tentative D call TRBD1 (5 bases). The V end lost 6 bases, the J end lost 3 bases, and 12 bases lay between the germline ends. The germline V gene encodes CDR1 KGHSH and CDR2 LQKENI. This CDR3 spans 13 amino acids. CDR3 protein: CASSQGPHYEQYF. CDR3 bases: TGTGCCAGCTCCCAGGGCCCGCACTACGAGCAGTACTTC.

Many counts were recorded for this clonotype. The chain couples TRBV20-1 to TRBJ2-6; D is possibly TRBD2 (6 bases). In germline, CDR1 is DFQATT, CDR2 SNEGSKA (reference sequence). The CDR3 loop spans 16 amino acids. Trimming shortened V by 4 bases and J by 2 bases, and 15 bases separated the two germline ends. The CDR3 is CSATRWGETGANVLTF. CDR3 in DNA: TGCAGTGCTACTCGGTGGGGGGAAACTGGGGCCAACGTCCTGACTTTC.

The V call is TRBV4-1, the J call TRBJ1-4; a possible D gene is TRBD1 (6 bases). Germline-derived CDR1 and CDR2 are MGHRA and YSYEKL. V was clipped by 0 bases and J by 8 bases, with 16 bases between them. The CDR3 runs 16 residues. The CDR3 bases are TGCGCCAGCAGCCAAGATCGGGGGGGCGGAAGCGAAAAACTGTTTTTT. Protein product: CASSQDRGGGSEKLFF.

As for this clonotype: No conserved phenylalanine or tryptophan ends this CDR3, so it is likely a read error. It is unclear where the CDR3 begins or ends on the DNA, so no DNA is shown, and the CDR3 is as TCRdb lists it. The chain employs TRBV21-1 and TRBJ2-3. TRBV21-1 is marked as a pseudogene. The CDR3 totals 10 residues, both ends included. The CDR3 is CASSKKWDPN.

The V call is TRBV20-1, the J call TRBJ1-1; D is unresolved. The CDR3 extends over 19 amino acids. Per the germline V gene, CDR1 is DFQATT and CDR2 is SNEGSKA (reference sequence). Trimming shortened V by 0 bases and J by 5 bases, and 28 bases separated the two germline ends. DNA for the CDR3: TGCAGTGCTAGAGATTTCCCCCGTCGGGCCTGGAGTAGGGAAACTGAAGCTTTCTTT. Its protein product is CSARDFPRRAWSRETEAFF.

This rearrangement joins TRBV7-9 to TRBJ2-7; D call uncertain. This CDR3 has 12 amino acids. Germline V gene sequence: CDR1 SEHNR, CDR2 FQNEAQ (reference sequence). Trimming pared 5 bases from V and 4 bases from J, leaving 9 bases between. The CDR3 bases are TGTGCCAGCAGCCAAGGGCAGTACGAGCAGTACTTC. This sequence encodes CASSQGQYEQYF. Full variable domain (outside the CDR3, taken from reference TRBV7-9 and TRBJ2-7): DTGVSQNPRHKITKRGQNVTFRCDPISEHNRLYWYRQTLGQGPEFLTYFQNEAQLEKSRLLSDRFSAERPKGSFSTLEIQRTEQGDSAMYLCASSQGQYEQYFGPGTRLTVT.

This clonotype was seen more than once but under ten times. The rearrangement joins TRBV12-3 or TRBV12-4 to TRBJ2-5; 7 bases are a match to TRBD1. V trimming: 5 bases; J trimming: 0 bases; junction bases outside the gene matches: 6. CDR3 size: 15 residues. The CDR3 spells CASSQQGSYQETQYF. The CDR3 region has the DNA TGTGCCAGCAGTCAACAGGGGTCGTACCAAGAGACCCAGTACTTC.

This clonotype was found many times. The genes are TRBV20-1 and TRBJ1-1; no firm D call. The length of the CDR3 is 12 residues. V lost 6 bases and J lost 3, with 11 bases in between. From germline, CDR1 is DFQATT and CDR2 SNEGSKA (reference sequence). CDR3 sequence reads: CSAKLMDTEAFF. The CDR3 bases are TGCAGTGCCAAGCTTATGGACACTGAAGCTTTCTTT.

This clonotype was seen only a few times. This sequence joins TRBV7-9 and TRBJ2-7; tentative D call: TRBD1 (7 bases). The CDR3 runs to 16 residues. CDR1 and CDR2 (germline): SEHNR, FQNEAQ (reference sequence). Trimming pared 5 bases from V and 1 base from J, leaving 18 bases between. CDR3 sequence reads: CASSRPSRGASYEQYF. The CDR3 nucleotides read TGTGCCAGCAGCCGACCGTCCAGGGGGGCATCCTACGAGCAGTACTTC.

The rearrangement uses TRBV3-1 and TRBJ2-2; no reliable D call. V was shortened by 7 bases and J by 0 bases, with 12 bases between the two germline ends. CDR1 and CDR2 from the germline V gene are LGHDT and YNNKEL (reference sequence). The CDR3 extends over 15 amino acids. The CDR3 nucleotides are TGTGCCAGCACTGGGCTCCTCGCGAACACCGGGGAGCTGTTTTTT. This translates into CASTGLLANTGELFF. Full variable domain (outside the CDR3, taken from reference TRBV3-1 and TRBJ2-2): DTAVSQTPKYLVTQMGNDKSIKCEQNLGHDTMYWYKQDSKKFLKIMFSYNNKELIINETVPNRFSPKSPDKAHLNLHINSLELGDSAVYFCASTGLLANTGELFFGEGSRLTVL.

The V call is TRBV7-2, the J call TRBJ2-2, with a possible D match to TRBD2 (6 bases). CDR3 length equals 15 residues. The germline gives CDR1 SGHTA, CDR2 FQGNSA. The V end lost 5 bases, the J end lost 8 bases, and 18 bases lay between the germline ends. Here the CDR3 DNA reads TGTGCCAGCAGCCGGGGGAGTTACGGAGGAGGGGAGCTGTTTTTT. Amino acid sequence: CASSRGSYGGGELFF.